A selection of T cell receptor beta chains follows, all from one sample in a study of early stage breast cancer tumors. Data came from immunoSEQ multiplex PCR; TCRdb stores just in-frame clones and leaves some out. The sample lists roughly 57,000 clones, about 90% occurring once. Sequencing was carried out using blood. The receptors originated from a person aged 65 to 79 with breast cancer. Both conserved end residues are part of each CDR3. A D gene is named only where the DNA matches it firmly. Clone size appears in some rows only: once, few, many, or a class for an expanded clone.

abundance: NA
v_gene: TRBV10-3
d_gene: NA
j_gene: TRBJ1-3
CDR3aa: CAISGNGPGNTIYF
CDR3nt: TGTGCCATCAGTGGAAATGGGCCTGGAAACACCATATATTTT

abundance: NA
v_gene: TRBV5-1
d_gene: NA
j_gene: TRBJ2-3
CDR3aa: CASSLSQNTDTQYF
CDR3nt: TGCGCCAGCAGCTTGTCACAGAACACAGATACGCAGTATTTT

abundance: NA
v_gene: TRBV4-1
d_gene: TRBD2
j_gene: TRBJ2-1
CDR3aa: CASSQDQAGTYNEQFF
CDR3nt: TGCGCCAGCAGCCAAGATCAAGCGGGAACCTACAATGAGCAGTTCTTC

abundance: NA
v_gene: TRBV28
d_gene: NA
j_gene: TRBJ1-1
CDR3aa: CASSLSVLTEAFF
CDR3nt: TGTGCCAGCAGTTTGAGTGTGCTCACTGAAGCTTTCTTT

abundance: NA
v_gene: TRBV10-3
d_gene: TRBD1
j_gene: TRBJ2-2
CDR3aa: CAISEAGGTGELFF
CDR3nt: TGTGCCATCAGTGAAGCAGGGGGAACCGGGGAGCTGTTTTTT

abundance: NA
v_gene: TRBV28
d_gene: NA
j_gene: TRBJ1-1
CDR3aa: CASSPPGRAGGTEAFF
CDR3nt: TGTGCCAGCAGTCCGCCCGGGCGGGCTGGTGGCACTGAAGCTTTCTTT

abundance: NA
v_gene: TRBV6-5
d_gene: TRBD2
j_gene: TRBJ2-5
CDR3aa: CASSYSWTSGQETQYF
CDR3nt: TGTGCCAGCAGTTACTCTTGGACTAGCGGCCAAGAGACCCAGTACTTC

abundance: NA
v_gene: TRBV6-6
d_gene: TRBD2
j_gene: TRBJ2-2
CDR3aa: CASSYSGLNTGELFF
CDR3nt: TGTGCCAGCAGTTACTCGGGACTAAACACCGGGGAGCTGTTTTTT

abundance: NA
v_gene: TRBV7-2
d_gene: NA
j_gene: TRBJ1-3
CDR3aa: CASSYQAGTGNTIYF
CDR3nt: TGTGCCAGCAGCTATCAGGCAGGGACTGGAAACACCATATATTTT

abundance: NA
v_gene: TRBV6-1
d_gene: TRBD1
j_gene: TRBJ1-1
CDR3aa: CASRTGANTEAFF
CDR3nt: TGTGCCAGTAGGACAGGGGCCAACACTGAAGCTTTCTTT

abundance: NA
v_gene: TRBV30
d_gene: TRBD1
j_gene: TRBJ2-7
CDR3aa: CALGQNYEQYF
CDR3nt: TGTGCCTTGGGACAGAACTACGAGCAGTACTTC

abundance: NA
v_gene: TRBV7-3
d_gene: TRBD2
j_gene: TRBJ2-1
CDR3aa: CASSLGGLAGVGEQFF
CDR3nt: TGTGCCAGCAGCTTGGGGGGACTAGCGGGAGTGGGTGAGCAGTTCTTC

abundance: NA
v_gene: TRBV4-2
d_gene: NA
j_gene: TRBJ2-7
CDR3aa: CASSQNDRLGEQYF
CDR3nt: TGTGCCAGCAGCCAAAACGACAGGCTTGGAGAGCAGTACTTC

abundance: few
v_gene: TRBV7-2
d_gene: NA
j_gene: TRBJ1-1
CDR3aa: CASSLVFRNTEAFF
CDR3nt: TGTGCCAGCAGCTTAGTGTTTAGGAACACTGAAGCTTTCTTT

abundance: NA
v_gene: TRBV28
d_gene: NA
j_gene: TRBJ2-2
CDR3aa: CAMKKRDTGELFF
CDR3nt: TGTGCCATGAAAAAGCGGGACACCGGGGAGCTGTTTTTT

abundance: NA
v_gene: TRBV15
d_gene: TRBD1
j_gene: TRBJ1-4
CDR3aa: CATSRDRGREKLFF
CDR3nt: TGTGCCACCAGCAGGGACAGGGGTAGGGAAAAACTGTTTTTT

abundance: NA
v_gene: TRBV5-5
d_gene: TRBD1
j_gene: TRBJ1-1
CDR3aa: CASSFRGQAMTFF
CDR3nt: TGTGCCAGCAGCTTCAGGGGGCAGGCTATGACTTTCTTT

abundance: NA
v_gene: TRBV30
d_gene: NA
j_gene: TRBJ1-2
CDR3aa: CAWSVLGGYTF
CDR3nt: TGTGCCTGGAGTGTACTTGGTGGCTACACCTTC

abundance: NA
v_gene: TRBV6-5
d_gene: NA
j_gene: TRBJ2-7
CDR3aa: CASSYAGPSSYEQYF
CDR3nt: TGTGCCAGCAGCTACGCGGGACCGAGCTCCTACGAGCAGTACTTC

abundance: once
v_gene: TRBV19
d_gene: NA
j_gene: TRBJ1-2
CDR3aa: CATFSPASGVWGYTF
CDR3nt: TGTGCCACCTTTTCCCCGGCCTCGGGTGTTTGGGGCTACACCTTC

abundance: once
v_gene: TRBV6-5
d_gene: NA
j_gene: TRBJ1-2
CDR3aa: CAINRVLSHAF
CDR3nt: TGTGCCATCAACAGGGTCTTAAGTCACGCCTTC

abundance: NA
v_gene: TRBV7-2
d_gene: NA
j_gene: TRBJ1-1
CDR3aa: CASSRREFEAFF
CDR3nt: TGTGCCAGCAGCCGACGGGAGTTTGAAGCTTTCTTT

abundance: NA
v_gene: TRBV5-6
d_gene: NA
j_gene: TRBJ1-1
CDR3aa: CASSFLDTQNTEAFF
CDR3nt: TGTGCCAGCAGCTTCCTCGACACCCAGAACACTGAAGCTTTCTTT

abundance: NA
v_gene: TRBV2
d_gene: NA
j_gene: TRBJ2-7
CDR3aa: CATQGGERSYEQYF
CDR3nt: TGTGCCACCCAAGGGGGGGAGAGGTCCTACGAGCAGTACTTC

abundance: NA
v_gene: TRBV6-1
d_gene: TRBD1
j_gene: TRBJ1-2
CDR3aa: CASSMTGENYGYTF
CDR3nt: TGTGCCAGCAGTATGACAGGGGAGAACTATGGCTACACCTTC

abundance: NA
v_gene: TRBV7-9
d_gene: TRBD1
j_gene: TRBJ1-6
CDR3aa: CASSFEGTAFSLHF
CDR3nt: TGTGCCAGCAGCTTCGAAGGGACAGCCTTTTCCCTCCACTTT

abundance: NA
v_gene: TRBV4-3
d_gene: TRBD1
j_gene: TRBJ2-1
CDR3aa: CASSQGWDSSGNEQFF
CDR3nt: TGCGCCAGCAGCCAAGGGTGGGACAGTTCCGGCAATGAGCAGTTCTTC

abundance: NA
v_gene: TRBV5-3
d_gene: NA
j_gene: TRBJ1-6
CDR3aa: CARSLMAGRTNSPLHF
CDR3nt: TGTGCCAGAAGCTTGATGGCGGGTAGGACTAATTCACCCCTCCACTTT

abundance: NA
v_gene: TRBV4-2
d_gene: NA
j_gene: TRBJ2-3
CDR3aa: CASSPLSAAATDTQYF
CDR3nt: TGTGCCAGCAGCCCCTTGTCGGCAGCGGCCACAGATACGCAGTATTTT

abundance: NA
v_gene: TRBV6-6
d_gene: NA
j_gene: TRBJ2-3
CDR3aa: CASVGRGYTDTQYF
CDR3nt: TGTGCCAGCGTGGGTCGGGGATACACAGATACGCAGTATTTT

abundance: NA
v_gene: TRBV4-3
d_gene: TRBD1
j_gene: TRBJ1-4
CDR3aa: CASSRRTGANEKLFF
CDR3nt: TGCGCCAGCAGCCGCAGAACAGGGGCCAATGAAAAACTGTTTTTT

abundance: NA
v_gene: TRBV5-1
d_gene: NA
j_gene: TRBJ1-1
CDR3aa: CASSFTPGGAPGTEAFF
CDR3nt: TGCGCCAGCAGCTTTACCCCCGGGGGGGCCCCGGGCACTGAAGCTTTCTTT

abundance: NA
v_gene: TRBV14
d_gene: NA
j_gene: TRBJ2-1
CDR3aa: CASSRNQGKNEQFF
CDR3nt: TGTGCCAGCAGCCGTAACCAGGGCAAAAATGAGCAGTTCTTC

abundance: NA
v_gene: TRBV11-3
d_gene: TRBD1
j_gene: TRBJ2-1
CDR3aa: CASSAGQGNNEQFF
CDR3nt: TGTGCCAGCAGCGCGGGACAGGGCAATAATGAGCAGTTCTTC

abundance: NA
v_gene: TRBV10-2
d_gene: TRBD2
j_gene: TRBJ2-7
CDR3aa: CASGGGYEQYF
CDR3nt: TGCGCCAGCGGGGGGGGTTACGAGCAGTACTTC

abundance: NA
v_gene: TRBV28
d_gene: NA
j_gene: TRBJ1-2
CDR3aa: CASRSTGSGYGYTF
CDR3nt: TGTGCCAGCAGATCTACAGGGTCGGGATATGGCTACACCTTC

abundance: few
v_gene: TRBV18
d_gene: NA
j_gene: TRBJ1-4
CDR3aa: CASSGQGGTNEKLFF
CDR3nt: TGTGCCAGCTCCGGCCAGGGCGGAACTAATGAAAAACTGTTTTTT

abundance: NA
v_gene: TRBV18
d_gene: TRBD1
j_gene: TRBJ1-1
CDR3aa: CASSPLADRDTEAFF
CDR3nt: TGTGCCAGCTCACCACTCGCGGACAGGGACACTGAAGCTTTCTTT

abundance: NA
v_gene: TRBV15
d_gene: TRBD2
j_gene: TRBJ2-1
CDR3aa: CATSRLAGFNEQFF
CDR3nt: TGTGCCACCAGCAGACTAGCGGGGTTCAATGAGCAGTTCTTC

abundance: NA
v_gene: TRBV18
d_gene: NA
j_gene: TRBJ1-3
CDR3aa: CASSPATGNGNTIYF
CDR3nt: TGTGCCAGCTCACCGGCTACAGGGAATGGAAACACCATATATTTT

abundance: NA
v_gene: TRBV5-1
d_gene: NA
j_gene: TRBJ1-5
CDR3aa: CASSLETGSNQPQHF
CDR3nt: TGCGCCAGCAGCTTGGAGACAGGTAGCAATCAGCCCCAGCATTTT